The 22 T cell receptor beta chains given below trace back to one sample, sequenced in a study of vaccination and CD4 T cells after COVID-19 (dated by TCRdb to 2021 to 2024). Taken with the paper, the label for treatment or condition translates to: approximately 9-day PBMC culture with coronavirus spike peptide pools or control peptides (ViraFEST assay). CD4+ T cells from unexposed donors were collected before the COVID-19 pandemic (2011-2018). Library method: PCR. TCRdb shows the sequencer as Illumina iSeq 100. TCR sequencing of DNA from cultured CD4+ T cells used the Oncomine TCR Beta short-read assay at the Johns Hopkins FTIC core. The QIAamp micro DNA kit was used to extract genomic DNA from the cultured CD4+ T cells. TCRdb reworked the public reads: Q25 trimming with fastp, MiXCR clone assembly, productive beta chains retained. Under each unique CDR3 protein, matching rows form one entry showing the most common genes and DNA. For this sample there are around 10,000 distinct CDR3 sequences; 30% to 35% appear just once. The ten top clones hold 25% to 35% of the sample.

These receptors lack a known antigen. Input material: CD4+ T cells from blood, cultured in vitro. The receptors were gathered from a human donor in good health.

The V and J genes are TRBV11-1 and TRBJ1-1; D perhaps matches TRBD1 (6 bases). Germline-derived CDR1 and CDR2 are SGHAT and FQDESV (reference sequence). V lost 4 bases, J lost 4 bases, and 10 bases lay in between. CDR3 length: 13 residues. The CDR3 nucleotides are TGTGCCAGCAGCTACAGGGTTAGCACTGAAGCTTTCTTT. Translation: CASSYRVSTEAFF.

This clonotype occurred once. This CDR3 reads CATSPWTGRPEAFF. The CDR3 bases are TGTGCCACCAGCCCGTGGACAGGGCGTCCTGAAGCTTTCTTT. The chain combines TRBV15 with TRBJ1-1; 8 bases are shared with TRBD1. Germline lookup yields CDR1 LNHNV and CDR2 YYDKDF (reference sequence). The CDR3 loop spans 14 amino acids. The V segment lost 5 bases and the J segment 6 bases; nucleotides outside the gene matches: 8.

This sequence joins TRBV15 and TRBJ2-2; perhaps TRBD2 as D (6 bases). CDR3 length equals 18 residues. V was trimmed by 2 bases and J by 4 bases, leaving 20 bases between them. The V gene's germline CDR1 is LNHNV and CDR2 YYDKDF (reference sequence). CDR3 in DNA: TGTGCCACCAGCAGACCACCCGAGGGGACTTCTTCCACCGGGGAGCTGTTTTTT. Translating it yields CATSRPPEGTSSTGELFF. The variable domain in full, with the rest retrieved from reference TRBV15 and TRBJ2-2, is DAMVIQNPRYQVTQFGKPVTLSCSQTLNHNVMYWYQQKSSQAPKLLFHYYDKDFNNEADTPDNFQSRRPNTSFCFLDIRSPGLGDTAMYLCATSRPPEGTSSTGELFFGEGSRLTVL.

In this sample, this clonotype turned up a few times. The gene calls are TRBV10-3 and TRBJ1-1, with 7 bases matching TRBD1. Unmatched junction bases numbered 9, after V lost 8 bases and J lost 3 bases. Germline V gene data show CDR1 as ENHRY and CDR2 as SYGVKD. This CDR3 spans 14 amino acids. CDR3 amino acids: CAIGKSGQDTEAFF. Here the CDR3 DNA reads TGTGCCATCGGGAAGTCCGGACAGGACACTGAAGCTTTCTTT.

This chain uses TRBV20-1 with TRBJ1-6, with unresolved D. V was shortened by 3 bases and J by 10 bases, with 10 bases between the two germline ends. This CDR3 region has 12 residues. Germline V gives CDR1 DFQATT, CDR2 SNEGSKA (reference sequence). The CDR3 DNA reads TGCAGTGCTAGGGCGGTGGGCTCACCCCTCCACTTT. This gives the protein CSARAVGSPLHF.

The V gene is TRBV27, the J gene TRBJ2-1; 15 bases map to TRBD2. Germline CDR1 is MNHEY and CDR2 is SMNVEV (reference sequence). The CDR3 sequence is 20 residues long. V lost 5 bases and J lost 6; bases outside the gene matches: 17. The CDR3 loop is CASSGLTRTPGLAGGNEQFF. The CDR3 nucleotides read TGTGCCAGCAGTGGACTGACAAGGACACCGGGACTAGCGGGAGGCAATGAGCAGTTCTTC.

This clonotype was seen a handful of times. The V and J genes are TRBV20-1 and TRBJ2-1; D could derive from TRBD1 or TRBD2 (5 bases each). The CDR3 loop spans 13 amino acids. V was shortened by 2 bases and J by 8 bases, with 13 bases between the two germline ends. CDR1 is DFQATT and CDR2 is SNEGSKA in the germline V gene (reference sequence). The CDR3 DNA sequence: TGCAGTGCTAGATGGGGGTTTGCGGATGAGCAGTTCTTC. Translation: CSARWGFADEQFF.

V is TRBV4-2 and J is TRBJ1-2, with 9 bases that match TRBD1. Trimming took 1 base from V and 5 from J; bases not matched to a gene: 2. The CDR3 has 14 residues. The germline gives CDR1 LGHNA, CDR2 YNFKEQ. The CDR3 is CASSQVGTGYGYTF. In nucleotides, the CDR3 is TGTGCCAGCAGCCAAGTCGGGACAGGGTATGGCTACACCTTC.

J is TRBJ1-1 and V is TRBV6-5, with D possibly matching TRBD1 (6 bases). The CDR3 contains 15 residues. Trimming removed 3 bases at V and 3 bases at J, with 14 bases between. Per the germline V gene, CDR1 is MNHEY and CDR2 is SVGAGI. The CDR3 bases are TGTGCCAGCAGTTATGGGGGGGCTCGGCACACTGAAGCTTTCTTT. This sequence encodes CASSYGGARHTEAFF.

This chain joins TRBV6-1 and TRBJ2-2; TRBD1 might be the D (5 bases). Germline V gives CDR1 MNHNS, CDR2 SASEGT. CDR3 size: 16 residues. Trimming shortened V by 10 bases and J by 0 bases, and 18 bases separated the two germline ends. This CDR3 reads CATRQSQVTNTGELFF. In DNA form, the CDR3 reads TGTGCCACCAGACAGTCACAGGTGACGAACACCGGGGAGCTGTTTTTT.

The table lists this clonotype with a few counts. The V gene is TRBV7-2, the J gene TRBJ2-4; the match to TRBD2 covers 7 bases. Germline CDR1 and CDR2: SGHTA and FQGNSA. This CDR3 is 16 amino acids long. Germline trimming cut 5 bases from V and 6 bases from J; bases unmatched to any gene: 13. The CDR3 nucleotides read TGTGCCAGCAGCGACGGAGCGGGATTGGTCGGAAACATTCAGTACTTC. Its translation is CASSDGAGLVGNIQYF. The complete variable domain, with remaining parts taken from reference TRBV7-2 and TRBJ2-4, reads GAGVSQSPSNKVTEKGKDVELRCDPISGHTALYWYRQSLGQGLEFLIYFQGNSAPDKSGLPSDRFSAERTGGSVSTLTIQRTQQEDSAVYLCASSDGAGLVGNIQYFGAGTRLSVL.

The V call is TRBV7-2, the J call TRBJ2-5; unclear D gene. The CDR3 covers 13 residues. Trimming took off 8 bases at V and 8 bases at J, with 18 bases between the two ends. Germline CDR1 and CDR2: SGHTA and FQGNSA. This chain's CDR3 is CASLLFPASTQYF. DNA for the CDR3: TGTGCCAGCCTCCTTTTTCCGGCGTCCACCCAGTACTTC. Using reference TRBV7-2 and TRBJ2-5 for the parts outside the CDR3, the full variable domain is GAGVSQSPSNKVTEKGKDVELRCDPISGHTALYWYRQSLGQGLEFLIYFQGNSAPDKSGLPSDRFSAERTGGSVSTLTIQRTQQEDSAVYLCASLLFPASTQYFGPGTRLLVL.

This chain links TRBV12-3 or TRBV12-4 with TRBJ2-1; D tentatively fits TRBD1 or TRBD2 (6 bases each). This CDR3 contains 16 residues. Trimming removed 8 bases at V and 0 bases at J, with 17 bases between. The chain's CDR3 is CASGNSKGGSYNEQFF. DNA of the CDR3: TGTGCCAGCGGGAATTCGAAGGGGGGCTCCTACAATGAGCAGTTCTTC.

The chain links TRBV6-5 to TRBJ2-3; D assignment may be TRBD1 or TRBD2 (5 bases each). Trimming removed 4 bases from V and 7 bases from J, with 12 bases in between. The CDR3 consists of 13 residues. Germline-derived CDR1 and CDR2 are MNHEY and SVGAGI. The CDR3 coding sequence is TGTGCCAGCAGTTGGCCTGGGACGAATACGCAGTATTTT. The encoded protein is CASSWPGTNTQYF.

This clonotype has only a few counts. This chain uses TRBV27 with TRBJ2-6; possible D gene TRBD1, 5 bases. Trimming shortened V by 5 bases and J by 2 bases, and 7 bases separated the two germline ends. Germline V gene sequence: CDR1 MNHEY, CDR2 SMNVEV (reference sequence). CDR3 length: 14 residues. The CDR3: CASSETAGANVLTF. CDR3 DNA sequence: TGTGCCAGCAGTGAGACAGCTGGGGCCAACGTCCTGACTTTC. Supplemented by reference TRBV27 and TRBJ2-6, the full variable domain reads EAQVTQNPRYLITVTGKKLTVTCSQNMNHEYMSWYRQDPGLGLRQIYYSMNVEVTDKGDVPEGYKVSRKEKRNFPLILESPSPNQTSLYFCASSETAGANVLTFGAGSRLTVL.

The chain combines TRBV7-2 with TRBJ1-5, with 7 bases fitting TRBD1. The CDR3 contains 15 residues. Germline CDR1 is SGHTA and CDR2 is FQGNSA. Trimming cost V 3 bases and J 2 bases; bases outside gene matches: 4. CDR3 protein: CASSFTGVGNQPQHF. CDR3 DNA: TGTGCCAGCAGCTTTACAGGGGTCGGCAATCAGCCCCAGCATTTT.

J is TRBJ2-7 and V is TRBV7-2; a weak D match, TRBD1 (6 bases). Trimming pared 1 base from V and 1 base from J, leaving 11 bases between. Germline assignment: CDR1 SGHTA and CDR2 FQGNSA. This CDR3 region has 15 residues. CDR3 coding DNA: TGTGCCAGCAGCTTAGTCCCCGGGACATCCTACGAGCAGTACTTC. Its translation is CASSLVPGTSYEQYF. Together with reference TRBV7-2 and TRBJ2-7, the CDR3 gives the full variable domain: GAGVSQSPSNKVTEKGKDVELRCDPISGHTALYWYRQSLGQGLEFLIYFQGNSAPDKSGLPSDRFSAERTGGSVSTLTIQRTQQEDSAVYLCASSLVPGTSYEQYFGPGTRLTVT.

By sample share, this clonotype is medium-sized. V usage is TRBV18 and J usage is TRBJ2-1; 8 nucleotides line up with TRBD2. CDR1 and CDR2 from the germline V gene are KGHSH and LQKENI. The J segment lost 3 bases and the V segment lost 5 bases, leaving 18 bases of the junction unmatched. CDR3 length equals 19 residues. For the CDR3, the DNA is TGTGCCAGCTCAGTCCTGCCCGCGGGAGGCCTCTCGATCTACAATGAGCAGTTCTTC. Translation: CASSVLPAGGLSIYNEQFF.

The chain has TRBV20-1 and TRBJ2-7; 11 bases are a match to TRBD2. The CDR3 consists of 15 residues. J lost 6 bases, V lost 3 bases, and 10 bases had no gene match. Germline values: CDR1 DFQATT, CDR2 SNEGSKA (reference sequence). CDR3 nucleotides: TGCAGTGCTAGCCCATTAGCGGGAGGGGATGGCGAGCAGTACTTC. Protein sequence: CSASPLAGGDGEQYF.

The V call is TRBV11-2, the J call TRBJ2-2; D is unclear. Germline V lookup: CDR1 SGHAT, CDR2 FQNNGV. CDR3 length: 14 amino acids. Between the trimmed V and J ends, which lost 2 bases and 4 bases, there was a span of 8 bases. The CDR3 nucleotides are TGTGCCAGCAGCTTAAGCTGGGGCACCGGGGAGCTGTTTTTT. Protein sequence: CASSLSWGTGELFF. Full variable domain (missing parts from reference TRBV11-2 and TRBJ2-2): EAGVAQSPRYKIIEKRQSVAFWCNPISGHATLYWYQQILGQGPKLLIQFQNNGVVDDSQLPKDRFSAERLKGVDSTLKIQPAKLEDSAVYLCASSLSWGTGELFFGEGSRLTVL.

V gene TRBV6-1 combines with J gene TRBJ2-7; 9 bases align to TRBD2. Germline CDR1 reads MNHNS; CDR2 reads SASEGT. The junction had 4 bases not matched to a gene; V was cut back by 9 bases and J by 4 bases. There are 12 residues in the CDR3. Here the CDR3 reads CASGSGSYEQYF. In DNA, the CDR3 is TGTGCCAGTGGTAGCGGGAGTTACGAGCAGTACTTC.

This clonotype showed up just a few times. V and J are TRBV6-2 or TRBV6-3 and TRBJ2-3; D uncertain. V was shortened by 0 bases and J by 7 bases, with 8 bases between the two germline ends. Germline CDR1 is MNHEY and CDR2 is SVGEGT. The CDR3 loop spans 13 amino acids. Here the CDR3 reads CASSYSERNTQYF. For the CDR3, the DNA is TGTGCCAGCAGTTACTCGGAGAGGAATACGCAGTATTTT.